This TCR beta chain was observed in a study of control samples from healthy donors and cancer patients. Germline assignment: CDR1 SGHVS and CDR2 FNYEAQ. This CDR3 is built from 15 residues. Trimming left V 1 base short and J 1 base short, with 8 bases between. Clones were read by immunoSEQ multiplex PCR, and TCRdb kept only the in-frame ones, dropping some. This sample has approximately 170,000 clones, with roughly 91% found just once. The sample taken for sequencing was blood. The chain employs TRBV7-6 and TRBJ1-3; D perhaps matches TRBD1 (5 bases). The clonotype originates from a woman aged 25 to 39 in good health. As DNA, the CDR3 is TGTGCCAGCAGCTTAGACAGGTTTTCTGGAAACACCATATATTTT. This codes for CASSLDRFSGNTIYF.